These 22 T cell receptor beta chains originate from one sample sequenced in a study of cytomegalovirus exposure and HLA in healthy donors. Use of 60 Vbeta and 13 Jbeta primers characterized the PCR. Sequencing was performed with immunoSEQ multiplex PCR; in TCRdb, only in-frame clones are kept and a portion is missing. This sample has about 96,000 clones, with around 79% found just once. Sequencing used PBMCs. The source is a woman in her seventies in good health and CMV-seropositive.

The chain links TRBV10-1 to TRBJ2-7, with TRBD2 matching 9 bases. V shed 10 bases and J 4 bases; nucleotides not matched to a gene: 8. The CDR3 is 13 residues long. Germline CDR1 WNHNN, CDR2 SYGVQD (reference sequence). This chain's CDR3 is CATRRLAVYEQYF. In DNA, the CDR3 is TGCGCCACCAGAAGACTAGCGGTTTACGAGCAGTACTTC.

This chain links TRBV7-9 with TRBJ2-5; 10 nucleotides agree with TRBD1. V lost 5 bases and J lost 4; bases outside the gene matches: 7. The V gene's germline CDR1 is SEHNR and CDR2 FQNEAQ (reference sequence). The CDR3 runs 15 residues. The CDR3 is CASSPRQGARETQYF. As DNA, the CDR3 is TGTGCCAGCAGCCCTCGACAGGGGGCGAGAGAGACCCAGTACTTC.

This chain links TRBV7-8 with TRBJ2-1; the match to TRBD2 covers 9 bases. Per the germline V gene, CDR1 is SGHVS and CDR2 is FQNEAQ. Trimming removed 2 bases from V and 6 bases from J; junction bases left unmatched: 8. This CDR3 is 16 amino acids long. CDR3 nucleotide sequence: TGTGCCAGCAGCTTATTTAGGAGCGGGAGGTCCAATGAGCAGTTCTTC. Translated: CASSLFRSGRSNEQFF.

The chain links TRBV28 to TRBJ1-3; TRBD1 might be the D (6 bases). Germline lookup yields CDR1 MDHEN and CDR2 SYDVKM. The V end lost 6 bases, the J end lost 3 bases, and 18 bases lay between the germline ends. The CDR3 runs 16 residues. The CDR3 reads CASSPNRVGFGNTIYF. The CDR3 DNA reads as TGTGCCAGCAGCCCAAACAGGGTAGGCTTTGGAAACACCATATATTTT.

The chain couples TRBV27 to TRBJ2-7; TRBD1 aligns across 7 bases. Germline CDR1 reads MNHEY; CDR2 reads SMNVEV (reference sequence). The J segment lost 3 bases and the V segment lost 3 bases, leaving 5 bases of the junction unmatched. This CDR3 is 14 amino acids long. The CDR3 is CASSFSGGNYEQYF. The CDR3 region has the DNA TGTGCCAGCAGTTTCTCAGGGGGAAACTACGAGCAGTACTTC.

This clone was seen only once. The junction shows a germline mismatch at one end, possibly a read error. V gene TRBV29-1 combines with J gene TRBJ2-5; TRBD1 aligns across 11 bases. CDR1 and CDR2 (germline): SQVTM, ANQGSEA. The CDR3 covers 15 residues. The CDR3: CSVEMDRGRSEIQYF. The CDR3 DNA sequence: TGCAGCGTTGAAATGGACAGGGGGCGGTCAGAGATCCAGTACTTC.

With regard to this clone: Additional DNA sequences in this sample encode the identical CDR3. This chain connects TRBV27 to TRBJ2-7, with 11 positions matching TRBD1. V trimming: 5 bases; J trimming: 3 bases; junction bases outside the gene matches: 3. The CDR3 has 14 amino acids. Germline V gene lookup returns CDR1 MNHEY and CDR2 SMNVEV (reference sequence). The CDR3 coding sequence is TGTGCCAGCAGTCCCGGGACAGGGGGCTACGAGCAGTACTTC. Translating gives CASSPGTGGYEQYF.

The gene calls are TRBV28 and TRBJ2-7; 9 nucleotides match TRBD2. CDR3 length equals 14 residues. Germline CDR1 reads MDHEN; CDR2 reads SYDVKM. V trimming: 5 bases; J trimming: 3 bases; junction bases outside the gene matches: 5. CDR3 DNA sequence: TGTGCCAGCAGTGAGCTAGCGGGAAGCTACGAGCAGTACTTC. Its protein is CASSELAGSYEQYF.

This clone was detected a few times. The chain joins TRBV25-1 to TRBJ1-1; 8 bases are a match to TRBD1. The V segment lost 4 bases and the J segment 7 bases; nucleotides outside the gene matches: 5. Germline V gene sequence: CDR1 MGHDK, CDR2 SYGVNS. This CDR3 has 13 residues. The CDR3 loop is CASSGTGLGEAFF. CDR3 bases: TGTGCCAGCAGTGGGACAGGGCTAGGTGAAGCTTTCTTT.

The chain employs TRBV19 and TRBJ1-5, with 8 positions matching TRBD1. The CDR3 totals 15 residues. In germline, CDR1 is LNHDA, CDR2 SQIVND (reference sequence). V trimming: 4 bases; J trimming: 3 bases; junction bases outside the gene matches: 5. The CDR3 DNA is TGTGCCAGTAGTACCGGACAGGGAAACAATCAGCCCCAGCATTTT. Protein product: CASSTGQGNNQPQHF.

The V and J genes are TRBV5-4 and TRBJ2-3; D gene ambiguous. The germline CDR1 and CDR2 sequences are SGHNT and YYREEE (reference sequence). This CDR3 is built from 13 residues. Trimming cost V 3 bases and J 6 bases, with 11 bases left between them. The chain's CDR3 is CASSSTSSDTQYF. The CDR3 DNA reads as TGTGCCAGCAGCTCCACGAGCTCGGATACGCAGTATTTT. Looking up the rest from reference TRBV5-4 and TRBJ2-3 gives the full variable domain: ETGVTQSPTHLIKTRGQQVTLRCSSQSGHNTVSWYQQALGQGPQFIFQYYREEENGRGNFPPRFSGLQFPNYSSELNVNALELDDSALYLCASSSTSSDTQYFGPGTRLTVL.

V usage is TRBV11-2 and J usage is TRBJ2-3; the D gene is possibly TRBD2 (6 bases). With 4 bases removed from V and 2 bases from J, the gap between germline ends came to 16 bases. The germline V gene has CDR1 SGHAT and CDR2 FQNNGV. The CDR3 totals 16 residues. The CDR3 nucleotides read TGTGCCAGCAGCTCGGGGACGAGGACTAACACAGATACGCAGTATTTT. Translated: CASSSGTRTNTDTQYF.

CDR3 in DNA: TGTGCCAGCAGTTACTCCCGGGGAACTGAGCAGTTCTTC. Its translation is CASSYSRGTEQFF. The chain is built from TRBV6-5 and TRBJ2-1, with D perhaps TRBD2 (5 bases). This CDR3 spans 13 amino acids. V gave up 0 bases and J gave up 9 bases, with 9 bases separating them. Per germline, CDR1 MNHEY and CDR2 SVGAGI.

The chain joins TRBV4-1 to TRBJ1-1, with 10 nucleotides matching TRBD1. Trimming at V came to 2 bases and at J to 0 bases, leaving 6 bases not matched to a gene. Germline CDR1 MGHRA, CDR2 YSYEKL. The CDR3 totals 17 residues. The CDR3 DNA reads TGCGCCAGCAGCCAACCCCGGACAGGGGGGGTGAACACTGAAGCTTTCTTT. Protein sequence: CASSQPRTGGVNTEAFF.

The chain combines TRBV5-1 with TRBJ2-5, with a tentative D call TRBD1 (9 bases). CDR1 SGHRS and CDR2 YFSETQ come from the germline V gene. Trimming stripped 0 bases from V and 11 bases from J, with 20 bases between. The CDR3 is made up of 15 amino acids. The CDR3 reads CASSLGDREEREQYF. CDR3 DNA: TGCGCCAGCAGCTTGGGGGACAGGGAGGAGCGGGAGCAGTACTTC.

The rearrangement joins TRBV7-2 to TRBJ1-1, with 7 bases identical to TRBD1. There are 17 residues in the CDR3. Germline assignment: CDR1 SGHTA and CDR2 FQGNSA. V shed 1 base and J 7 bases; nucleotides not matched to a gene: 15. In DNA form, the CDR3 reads TGTGCCAGCAGCTTAGTTCTAGCGGGGACAGCTAACCATGAAGCTTTCTTT. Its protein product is CASSLVLAGTANHEAFF.

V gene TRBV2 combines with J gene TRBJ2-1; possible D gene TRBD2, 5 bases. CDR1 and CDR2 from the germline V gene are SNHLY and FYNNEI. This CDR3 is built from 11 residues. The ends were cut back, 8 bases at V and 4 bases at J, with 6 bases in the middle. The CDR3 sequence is CASRGYNEQFF. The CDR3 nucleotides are TGTGCCAGCCGGGGATACAATGAGCAGTTCTTC.

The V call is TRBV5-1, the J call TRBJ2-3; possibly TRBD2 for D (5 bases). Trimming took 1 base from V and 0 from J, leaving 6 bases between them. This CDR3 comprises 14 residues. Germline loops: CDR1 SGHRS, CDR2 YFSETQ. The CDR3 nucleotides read TGCGCCAGCAGCTTGCGGGGAAGCACAGATACGCAGTATTTT. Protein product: CASSLRGSTDTQYF.

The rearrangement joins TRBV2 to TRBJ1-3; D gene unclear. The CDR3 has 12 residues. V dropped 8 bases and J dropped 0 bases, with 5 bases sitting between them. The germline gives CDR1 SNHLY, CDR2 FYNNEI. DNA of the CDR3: TGTGCCAGCCGGAGCTCTGGAAACACCATATATTTT. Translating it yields CASRSSGNTIYF.

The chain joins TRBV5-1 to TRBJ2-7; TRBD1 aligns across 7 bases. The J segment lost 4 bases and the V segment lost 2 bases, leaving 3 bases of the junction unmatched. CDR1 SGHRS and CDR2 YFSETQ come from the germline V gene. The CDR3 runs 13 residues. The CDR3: CASSLRQGYEQYF. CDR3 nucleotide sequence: TGCGCCAGCAGCTTAAGACAGGGATACGAGCAGTACTTC.

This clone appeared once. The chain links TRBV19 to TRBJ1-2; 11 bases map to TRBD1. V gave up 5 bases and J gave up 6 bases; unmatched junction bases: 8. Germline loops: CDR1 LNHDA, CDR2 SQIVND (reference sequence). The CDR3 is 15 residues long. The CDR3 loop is CASSVWTGGVNGYTF. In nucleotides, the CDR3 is TGTGCCAGTAGTGTCTGGACAGGGGGCGTAAATGGCTACACCTTC.

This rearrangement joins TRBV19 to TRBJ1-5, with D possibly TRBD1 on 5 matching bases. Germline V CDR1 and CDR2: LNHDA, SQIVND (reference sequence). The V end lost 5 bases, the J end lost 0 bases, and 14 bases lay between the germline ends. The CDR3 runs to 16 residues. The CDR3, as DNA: TGTGCCAGTAGTGACGGGCAGGGAAATAGCAATCAGCCCCAGCATTTT. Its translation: CASSDGQGNSNQPQHF.